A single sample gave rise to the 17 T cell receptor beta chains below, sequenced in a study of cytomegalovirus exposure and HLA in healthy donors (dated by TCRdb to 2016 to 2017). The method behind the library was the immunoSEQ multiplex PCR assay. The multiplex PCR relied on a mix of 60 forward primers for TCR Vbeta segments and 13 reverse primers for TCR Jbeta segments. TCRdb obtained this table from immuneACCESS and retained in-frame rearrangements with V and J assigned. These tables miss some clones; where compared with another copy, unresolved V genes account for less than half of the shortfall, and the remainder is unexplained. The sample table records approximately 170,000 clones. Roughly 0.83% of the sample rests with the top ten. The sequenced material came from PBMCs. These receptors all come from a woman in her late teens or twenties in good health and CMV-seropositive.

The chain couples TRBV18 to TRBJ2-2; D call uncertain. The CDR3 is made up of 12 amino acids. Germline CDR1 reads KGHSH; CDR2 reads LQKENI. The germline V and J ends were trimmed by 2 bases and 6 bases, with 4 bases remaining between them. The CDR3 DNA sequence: TGTGCCAGCTCACCAGTATCCGGGGAGCTGTTTTTT. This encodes CASSPVSGELFF.

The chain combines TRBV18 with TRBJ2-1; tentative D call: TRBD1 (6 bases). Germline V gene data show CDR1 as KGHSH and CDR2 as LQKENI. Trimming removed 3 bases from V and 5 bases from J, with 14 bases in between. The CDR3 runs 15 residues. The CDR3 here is CASSPPQGTNNEQFF. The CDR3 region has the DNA TGTGCCAGCTCACCGCCCCAGGGGACGAACAATGAGCAGTTCTTC.

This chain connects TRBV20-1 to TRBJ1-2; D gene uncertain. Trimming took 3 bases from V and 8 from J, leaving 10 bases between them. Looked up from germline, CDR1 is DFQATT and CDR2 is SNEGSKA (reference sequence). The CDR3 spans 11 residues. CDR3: CSARRVQGYTF. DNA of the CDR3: TGCAGTGCTAGGCGGGTTCAGGGCTACACCTTC.

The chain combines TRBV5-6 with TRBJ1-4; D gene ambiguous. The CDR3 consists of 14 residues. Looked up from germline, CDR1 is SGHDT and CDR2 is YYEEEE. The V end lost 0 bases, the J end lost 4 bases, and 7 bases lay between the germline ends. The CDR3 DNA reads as TGTGCCAGCAGCTTGGGGGCCCTTAATGAAAAACTGTTTTTT. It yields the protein CASSLGALNEKLFF.

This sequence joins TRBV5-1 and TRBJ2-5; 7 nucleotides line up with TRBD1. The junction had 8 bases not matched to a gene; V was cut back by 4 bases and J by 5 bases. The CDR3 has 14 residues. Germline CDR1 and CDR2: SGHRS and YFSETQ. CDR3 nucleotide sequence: TGCGCCAGCAGCATGACAGGGAATGGGGAGACCCAGTACTTC. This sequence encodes CASSMTGNGETQYF.

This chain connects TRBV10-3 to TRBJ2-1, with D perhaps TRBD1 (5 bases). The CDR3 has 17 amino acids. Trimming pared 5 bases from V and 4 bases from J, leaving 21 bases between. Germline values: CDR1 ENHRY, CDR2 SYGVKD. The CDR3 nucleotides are TGTGCCATCAGTCCCTGGACAACTTTTGCCGTATACAATGAGCAGTTCTTC. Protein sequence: CAISPWTTFAVYNEQFF.

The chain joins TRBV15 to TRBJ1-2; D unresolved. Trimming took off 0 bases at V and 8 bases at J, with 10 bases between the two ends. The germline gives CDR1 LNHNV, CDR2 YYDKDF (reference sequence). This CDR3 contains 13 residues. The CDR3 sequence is CATSRDRQVGYTF. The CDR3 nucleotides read TGTGCCACCAGCAGAGATCGGCAGGTCGGCTACACCTTC.

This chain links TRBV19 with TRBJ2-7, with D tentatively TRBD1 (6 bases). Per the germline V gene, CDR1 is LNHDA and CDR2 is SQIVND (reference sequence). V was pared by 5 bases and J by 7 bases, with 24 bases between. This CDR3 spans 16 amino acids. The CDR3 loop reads CASSFASGAYLGEQYF. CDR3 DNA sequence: TGTGCCAGTAGTTTCGCTTCAGGGGCGTACCTCGGAGAGCAGTACTTC.

The CDR3 nucleotides read TGTGCCAGCAGCTTGACGACAGGGCGCGGACAGCTGGGCTACACCTTC. It encodes CASSLTTGRGQLGYTF. The chain links TRBV7-9 to TRBJ1-2; TRBD1 agrees at 7 bases. Germline CDR1 is SEHNR and CDR2 is FQNEAQ (reference sequence). The CDR3 runs 16 residues. Germline trimming cut 3 bases from V and 8 bases from J; bases unmatched to any gene: 15. The full variable domain, completed using reference TRBV7-9 and TRBJ1-2, is DTGVSQNPRHKITKRGQNVTFRCDPISEHNRLYWYRQTLGQGPEFLTYFQNEAQLEKSRLLSDRFSAERPKGSFSTLEIQRTEQGDSAMYLCASSLTTGRGQLGYTFGSGTRLTVV.

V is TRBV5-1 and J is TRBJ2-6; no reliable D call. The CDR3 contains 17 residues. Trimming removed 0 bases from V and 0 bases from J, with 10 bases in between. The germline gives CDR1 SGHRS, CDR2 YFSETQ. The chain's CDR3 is CASSLDSLISGANVLTF. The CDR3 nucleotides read TGCGCCAGCAGCTTGGACAGCCTTATCTCTGGGGCCAACGTCCTGACTTTC. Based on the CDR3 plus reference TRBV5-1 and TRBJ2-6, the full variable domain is KAGVTQTPRYLIKTRGQQVTLSCSPISGHRSVSWYQQTPGQGLQFLFEYFSETQRNKGNFPGRFSGRQFSNSRSEMNVSTLELGDSALYLCASSLDSLISGANVLTFGAGSRLTVL.

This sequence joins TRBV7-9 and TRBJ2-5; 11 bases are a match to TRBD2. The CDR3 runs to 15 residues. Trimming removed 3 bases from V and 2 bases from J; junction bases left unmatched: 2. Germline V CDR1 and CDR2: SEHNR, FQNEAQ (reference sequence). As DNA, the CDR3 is TGTGCCAGCAGCTTTGGGACTAGCGGACAAGAGACCCAGTACTTC. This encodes CASSFGTSGQETQYF. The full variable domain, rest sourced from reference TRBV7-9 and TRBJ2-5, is DTGVSQNPRHKITKRGQNVTFRCDPISEHNRLYWYRQTLGQGPEFLTYFQNEAQLEKSRLLSDRFSAERPKGSFSTLEIQRTEQGDSAMYLCASSFGTSGQETQYFGPGTRLLVL.

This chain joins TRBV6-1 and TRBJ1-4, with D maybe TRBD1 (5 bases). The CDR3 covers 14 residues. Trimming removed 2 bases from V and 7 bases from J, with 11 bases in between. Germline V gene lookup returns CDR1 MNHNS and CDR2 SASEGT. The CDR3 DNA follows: TGTGCCAGCAGTGAACCGGGGGACTCTGAAAAACTGTTTTTT. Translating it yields CASSEPGDSEKLFF.

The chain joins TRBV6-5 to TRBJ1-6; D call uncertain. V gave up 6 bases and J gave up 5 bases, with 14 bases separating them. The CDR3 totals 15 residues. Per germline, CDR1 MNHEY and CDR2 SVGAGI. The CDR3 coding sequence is TGTGCCAGCAGAATATATAGCTTTGATAATTCACCCCTCCACTTT. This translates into CASRIYSFDNSPLHF.

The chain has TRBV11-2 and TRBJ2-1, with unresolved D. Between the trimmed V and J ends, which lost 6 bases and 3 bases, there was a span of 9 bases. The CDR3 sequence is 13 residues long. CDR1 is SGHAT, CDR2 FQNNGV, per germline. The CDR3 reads CASSPLSYNEQFF. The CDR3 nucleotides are TGTGCCAGCAGTCCCCTGAGCTACAATGAGCAGTTCTTC.

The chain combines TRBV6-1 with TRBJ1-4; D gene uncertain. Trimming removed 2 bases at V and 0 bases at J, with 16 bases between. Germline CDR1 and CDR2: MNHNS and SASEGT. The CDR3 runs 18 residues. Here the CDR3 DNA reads TGTGCCAGCAGTGAACTCCCCTTACTCTCTTCAACTAATGAAAAACTGTTTTTT. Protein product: CASSELPLLSSTNEKLFF.

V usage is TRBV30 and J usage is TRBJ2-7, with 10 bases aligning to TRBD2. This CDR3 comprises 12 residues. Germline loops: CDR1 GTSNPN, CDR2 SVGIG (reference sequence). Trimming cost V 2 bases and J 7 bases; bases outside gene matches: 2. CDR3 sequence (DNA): TGTGCCTGGAGTCCACTAGCGGGAGAGCAGTACTTC. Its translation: CAWSPLAGEQYF.

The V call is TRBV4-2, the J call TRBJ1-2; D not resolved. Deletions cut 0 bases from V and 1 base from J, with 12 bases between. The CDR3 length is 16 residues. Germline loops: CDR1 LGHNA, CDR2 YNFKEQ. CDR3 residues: CASSQDRKNSNYGYTF. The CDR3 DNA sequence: TGTGCCAGCAGCCAAGATAGGAAAAACAGTAACTATGGCTACACCTTC.